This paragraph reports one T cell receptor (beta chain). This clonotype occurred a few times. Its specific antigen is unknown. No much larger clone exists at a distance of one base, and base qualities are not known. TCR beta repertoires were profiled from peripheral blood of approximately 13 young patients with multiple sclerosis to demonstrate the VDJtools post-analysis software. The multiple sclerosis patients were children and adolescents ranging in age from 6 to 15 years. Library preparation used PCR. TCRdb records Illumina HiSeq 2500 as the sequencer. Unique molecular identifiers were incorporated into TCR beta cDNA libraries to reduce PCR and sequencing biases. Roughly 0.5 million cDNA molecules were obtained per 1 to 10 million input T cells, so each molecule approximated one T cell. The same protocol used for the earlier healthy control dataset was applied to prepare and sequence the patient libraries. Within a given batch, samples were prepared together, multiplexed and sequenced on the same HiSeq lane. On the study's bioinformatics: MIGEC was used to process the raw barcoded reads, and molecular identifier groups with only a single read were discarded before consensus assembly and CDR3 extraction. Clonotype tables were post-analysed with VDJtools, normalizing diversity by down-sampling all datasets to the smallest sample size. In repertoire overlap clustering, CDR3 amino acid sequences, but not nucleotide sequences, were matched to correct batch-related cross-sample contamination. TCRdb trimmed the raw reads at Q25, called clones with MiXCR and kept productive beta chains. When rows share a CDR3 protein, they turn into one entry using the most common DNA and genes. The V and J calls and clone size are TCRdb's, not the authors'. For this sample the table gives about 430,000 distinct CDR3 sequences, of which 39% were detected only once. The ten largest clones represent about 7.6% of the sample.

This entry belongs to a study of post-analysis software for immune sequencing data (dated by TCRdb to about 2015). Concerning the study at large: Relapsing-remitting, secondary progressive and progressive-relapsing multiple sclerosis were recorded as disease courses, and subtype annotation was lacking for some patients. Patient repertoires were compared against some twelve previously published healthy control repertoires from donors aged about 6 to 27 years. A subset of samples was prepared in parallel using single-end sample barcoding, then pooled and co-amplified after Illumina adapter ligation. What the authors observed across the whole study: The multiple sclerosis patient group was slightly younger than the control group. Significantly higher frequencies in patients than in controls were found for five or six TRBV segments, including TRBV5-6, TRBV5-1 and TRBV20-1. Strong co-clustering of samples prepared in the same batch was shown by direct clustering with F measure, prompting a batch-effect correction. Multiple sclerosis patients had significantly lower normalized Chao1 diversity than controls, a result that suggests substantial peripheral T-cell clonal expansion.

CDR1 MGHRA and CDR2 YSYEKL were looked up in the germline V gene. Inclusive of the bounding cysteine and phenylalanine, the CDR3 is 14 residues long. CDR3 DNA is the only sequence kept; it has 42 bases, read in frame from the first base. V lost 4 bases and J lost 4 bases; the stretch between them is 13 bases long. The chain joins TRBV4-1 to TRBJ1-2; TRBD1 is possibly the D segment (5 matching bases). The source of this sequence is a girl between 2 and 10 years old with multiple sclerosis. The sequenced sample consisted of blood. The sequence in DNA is TGCGCCAGCAGCCCCGGGACGGAACTCTATGGCTACACCTTC. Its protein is CASSPGTELYGYTF.